The 12 T cell receptor beta chains given below trace back to one sample, sequenced in a study of technical replicates of blood from a handful of donors. The protocol was immunoSEQ multiplex PCR, while the TCRdb copy is restricted to in-frame clones and leaves out a portion. The table shows more than 65,000 clones, with approximately 95% occurring only once. Specimen: T cells isolated from PBMCs. The receptors originated from a human donor in good health.

This chain connects TRBV14 to TRBJ1-1, with D uncertain. Trimming removed 4 bases from V and 1 base from J, with 4 bases in between. The CDR3 loop spans 12 amino acids. Germline V gives CDR1 SGHDN, CDR2 FVKESK. The CDR3 coding sequence is TGTGCCAGCAGCCCGAGGAACACTGAAGCTTTCTTT. Residues: CASSPRNTEAFF.

This chain joins TRBV11-2 and TRBJ1-2; TRBD1 agrees at 7 bases. CDR3 size: 14 residues. CDR1 SGHAT and CDR2 FQNNGV come from the germline V gene. Losses at the gene ends were 2 bases for V and 6 bases for J; bases not matched to a gene: 6. This chain's CDR3 is CASSLLGTEHGYTF. CDR3 nucleotides: TGTGCCAGCAGCTTATTAGGGACAGAGCATGGCTACACCTTC.

This chain joins TRBV28 and TRBJ1-1; TRBD1 is a possible D gene (6 bases). The V end was cut by 6 bases, the J end by 11 bases, with 28 bases between. From germline, CDR1 is MDHEN and CDR2 SYDVKM. This CDR3 comprises 16 residues. The CDR3 spells CASSPSRWSPHQGAFF. CDR3 coding DNA: TGTGCCAGCAGCCCCTCACGGTGGTCCCCACACCAGGGGGCTTTCTTT.

The J gene is TRBJ2-4, the V gene TRBV27; perhaps TRBD2 as D (5 bases). V lost 3 bases and J 6 bases, leaving 15 bases between the germline ends. CDR3 size: 15 residues. Looked up from germline, CDR1 is MNHEY and CDR2 is SMNVEV (reference sequence). CDR3 region: CASSLFSGMINIQYF. The CDR3 DNA follows: TGTGCCAGCAGTTTGTTTTCCGGGATGATAAACATTCAGTACTTC.

The chain carries TRBV5-1 and TRBJ1-2; the D gene is possibly TRBD1 (5 bases). V was cut by 0 bases and J by 2 bases, with 11 bases left in between. CDR3 length equals 15 residues. Per the germline V gene, CDR1 is SGHRS and CDR2 is YFSETQ. The CDR3 nucleotides read TGCGCCAGCAGCTTGGAAGCAGGGCCGAACTATGGCTACACCTTC. It encodes CASSLEAGPNYGYTF. The full variable domain, its missing parts supplied by reference TRBV5-1 and TRBJ1-2, is KAGVTQTPRYLIKTRGQQVTLSCSPISGHRSVSWYQQTPGQGLQFLFEYFSETQRNKGNFPGRFSGRQFSNSRSEMNVSTLELGDSALYLCASSLEAGPNYGYTFGSGTRLTVV.

This sequence joins TRBV29-1 and TRBJ1-5; D unclear. The CDR3 spans 12 residues. Trimming stripped 4 bases from V and 0 bases from J, with 4 bases between. Germline lookup yields CDR1 SQVTM and CDR2 ANQGSEA. CDR3 amino acids: CSVASSNQPQHF. As DNA, the CDR3 is TGCAGCGTTGCGTCTAGCAATCAGCCCCAGCATTTT. Variable domain in full (rest from reference TRBV29-1 and TRBJ1-5): SAVISQKPSRDICQRGTSLTIQCQVDSQVTMMFWYRQQPGQSLTLIATANQGSEATYESGFVIDKFPISRPNLTFSTLTVSNMSPEDSSIYLCSVASSNQPQHFGDGTRLSIL.

V is TRBV28 and J is TRBJ2-2, with D possibly TRBD2 on 6 matching bases. Germline loops: CDR1 MDHEN, CDR2 SYDVKM. Trimming removed 2 bases at V and 5 bases at J, with 9 bases between. The CDR3 sequence is 14 residues long. The CDR3 here is CASSLAGLTGELFF. The CDR3 coding sequence is TGTGCCAGCAGTTTAGCGGGATTAACCGGGGAGCTGTTTTTT. Combining the CDR3 with reference TRBV28 and TRBJ2-2 gives the whole variable domain DVKVTQSSRYLVKRTGEKVFLECVQDMDHENMFWYRQDPGLGLRLIYFSYDVKMKEKGDIPEGYSVSREKKERFSLILESASTNQTSMYLCASSLAGLTGELFFGEGSRLTVL.

The chain links TRBV6-1 to TRBJ1-2; no firm D call. Trimming pared 0 bases from V and 10 bases from J, leaving 12 bases between. Germline V gives CDR1 MNHNS, CDR2 SASEGT. There are 13 residues in the CDR3. The CDR3 here is CASSEAATGAYTF. CDR3 in DNA: TGTGCCAGCAGTGAAGCGGCTACCGGAGCCTACACCTTC.

The chain joins TRBV9 to TRBJ2-1; 7 bases map to TRBD1. This CDR3 is built from 15 residues. After removal of 0 bases from V and 6 bases from J, the junction contained 6 bases not matched to a gene. Germline CDR1 reads SGDLS; CDR2 reads YYNGEE. CDR3 sequence (DNA): TGTGCCAGCAGCGTAGATCCAGGGGGAAGCAATGAGCAGTTCTTC. Translating gives CASSVDPGGSNEQFF.

The chain carries TRBV18 and TRBJ2-5; 13 bases match TRBD2. The length of the CDR3 is 16 residues. Germline trimming cut 6 bases from V and 2 bases from J; bases unmatched to any gene: 6. CDR1 and CDR2 (germline): KGHSH, LQKENI. The CDR3 sequence is CASSWTSGRSQETQYF. CDR3 bases: TGTGCCAGCTCTTGGACTAGCGGGAGATCGCAAGAGACCCAGTACTTC. Full variable domain (remainder filled in from reference TRBV18 and TRBJ2-5): NAGVMQNPRHLVRRRGQEARLRCSPMKGHSHVYWYRQLPEEGLKFMVYLQKENIIDESGMPKERFSAEFPKEGPSILRIQQVVRGDSAAYFCASSWTSGRSQETQYFGPGTRLLVL.

This clone is a singleton in its sample. The chain links TRBV2 to TRBJ2-2; D is unresolved. V was pared by 6 bases and J by 1 base, with 9 bases between. This CDR3 contains 14 residues. Germline V lookup: CDR1 SNHLY, CDR2 FYNNEI. Here the CDR3 DNA reads TGTGCCAGCAGGCAGCTAGGGAACACCGGGGAGCTGTTTTTT. This encodes CASRQLGNTGELFF. Full variable domain (missing parts from reference TRBV2 and TRBJ2-2): EPEVTQTPSHQVTQMGQEVILRCVPISNHLYFYWYRQILGQKVEFLVSFYNNEISEKSEIFDDQFSVERPDGSNFTLKIRSTKLEDSAMYFCASRQLGNTGELFFGEGSRLTVL.

The chain combines TRBV6-1 with TRBJ2-1; D is undetermined. CDR3 size: 14 residues. The V gene's germline CDR1 is MNHNS and CDR2 SASEGT. Trimming took 7 bases from V and 0 from J, leaving 10 bases between them. Here the CDR3 DNA reads TGTGCCAGCATTACCGGAGCCTCCTACAATGAGCAGTTCTTC. Amino acids: CASITGASYNEQFF.